This T cell receptor beta chain was profiled in a study of blood T cell repertoires in COVID-19. Whole-study context: The United States, Italy and Spain were the sources of the acute and convalescent COVID-19 samples. Sources were T cells, B-cell-depleted T cells, or PBMCs; the material itself was cDNA or gDNA.

Trimming removed 6 bases at V and 4 bases at J, with 10 bases between. The CDR3 has 13 residues. Germline CDR1 is SNHLY and CDR2 is FYNNEI. This clone has just one count. Original processing notes: Reference gene primer amplification gave nucleated cell count estimates. Some clones are missing from TCRdb's copy, which holds only in-frame ones; the method was immunoSEQ multiplex PCR. V and J calls and clone size are those listed in that table; D and trimming were worked out from the DNA. The sample lists 45,000 to 65,000 clones; approximately 84% were seen once. Input material: peripheral blood. J is TRBJ1-5 and V is TRBV2; D perhaps matches TRBD1 (5 bases). This sequence was found in a man in his fifties or sixties with acute or convalescent COVID-19. The CDR3, as DNA: TGTGCCAGCAGCGGGACTCCTAATCAGCCCCAGCATTTT. Translated, it gives CASSGTPNQPQHF.